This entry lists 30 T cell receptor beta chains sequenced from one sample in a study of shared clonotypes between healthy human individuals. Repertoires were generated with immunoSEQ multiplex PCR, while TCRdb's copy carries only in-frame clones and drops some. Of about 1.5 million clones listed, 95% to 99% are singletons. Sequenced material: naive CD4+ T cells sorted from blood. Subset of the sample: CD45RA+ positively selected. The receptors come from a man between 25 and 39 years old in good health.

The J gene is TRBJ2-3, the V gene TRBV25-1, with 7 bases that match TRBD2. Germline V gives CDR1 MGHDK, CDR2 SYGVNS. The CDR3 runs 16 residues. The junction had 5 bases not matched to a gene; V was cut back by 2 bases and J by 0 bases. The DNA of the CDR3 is TGTGCCAGCAGTGAAGGATTAGCGGGCAGCACAGATACGCAGTATTTT. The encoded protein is CASSEGLAGSTDTQYF.

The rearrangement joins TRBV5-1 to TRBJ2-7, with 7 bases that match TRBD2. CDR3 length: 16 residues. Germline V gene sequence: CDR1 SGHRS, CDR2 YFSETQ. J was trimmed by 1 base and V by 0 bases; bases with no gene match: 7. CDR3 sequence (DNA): TGCGCCAGCAGCTTGGATACTAGCGATAGATCCTACGAGCAGTACTTC. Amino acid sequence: CASSLDTSDRSYEQYF.

The CDR3 region is CSVGTGVSGNTIYF. As DNA, the CDR3 is TGCAGCGTGGGAACAGGAGTCTCTGGAAACACCATATATTTT. This chain uses TRBV29-1 with TRBJ1-3; D is perhaps TRBD1 (5 bases). V lost 6 bases and J 0 bases, leaving 12 bases between the germline ends. In germline, CDR1 is SQVTM, CDR2 ANQGSEA. CDR3 size: 14 residues.

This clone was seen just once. This CDR3 is CASSYQDRDYEQYF. DNA for the CDR3: TGTGCCAGCAGTTACCAGGACAGGGACTACGAGCAGTACTTC. The rearrangement links TRBV6-5 to TRBJ2-7; 8 bases map to TRBD1. The CDR3 extends over 14 amino acids. Germline V CDR1 and CDR2: MNHEY, SVGAGI. J gave up 3 bases and V 2 bases, and 3 bases lay outside the gene matches.

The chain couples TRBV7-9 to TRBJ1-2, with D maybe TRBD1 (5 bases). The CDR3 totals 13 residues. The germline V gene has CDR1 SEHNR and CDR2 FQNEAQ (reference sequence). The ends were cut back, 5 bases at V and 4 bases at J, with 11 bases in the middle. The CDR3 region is CASSPNGGYGYTF. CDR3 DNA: TGTGCCAGCAGCCCTAATGGGGGCTATGGCTACACCTTC.

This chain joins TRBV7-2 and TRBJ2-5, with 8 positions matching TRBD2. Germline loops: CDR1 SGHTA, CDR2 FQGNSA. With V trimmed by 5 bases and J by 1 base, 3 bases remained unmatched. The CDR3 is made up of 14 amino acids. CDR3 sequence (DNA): TGTGCCAGCAGCCGGGGGGGGGCCCAAGAGACCCAGTACTTC. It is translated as CASSRGGAQETQYF.

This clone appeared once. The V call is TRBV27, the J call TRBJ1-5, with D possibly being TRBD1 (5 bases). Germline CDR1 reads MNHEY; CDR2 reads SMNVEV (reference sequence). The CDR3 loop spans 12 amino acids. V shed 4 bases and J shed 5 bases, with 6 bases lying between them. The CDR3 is CASSSRDQPQHF. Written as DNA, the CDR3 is TGTGCCAGCAGTTCCAGGGATCAGCCCCAGCATTTT.

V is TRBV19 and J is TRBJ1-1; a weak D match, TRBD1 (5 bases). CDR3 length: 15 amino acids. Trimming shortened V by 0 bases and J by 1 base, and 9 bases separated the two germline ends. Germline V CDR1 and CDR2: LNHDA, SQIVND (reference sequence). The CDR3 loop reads CASSIDWGPNTEAFF. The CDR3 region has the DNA TGTGCCAGTAGTATAGACTGGGGCCCGAACACTGAAGCTTTCTTT. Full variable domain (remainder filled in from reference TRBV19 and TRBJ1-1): DGGITQSPKYLFRKEGQNVTLSCEQNLNHDAMYWYRQDPGQGLRLIYYSQIVNDFQKGDIAEGYSVSREKKESFPLTVTSAQKNPTAFYLCASSIDWGPNTEAFFGQGTRLTVV.

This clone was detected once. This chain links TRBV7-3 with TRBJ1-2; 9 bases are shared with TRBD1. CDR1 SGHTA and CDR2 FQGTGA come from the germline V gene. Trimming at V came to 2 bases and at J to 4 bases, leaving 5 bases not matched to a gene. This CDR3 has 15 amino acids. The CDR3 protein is CASSLSGTGFYGYTF. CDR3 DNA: TGTGCCAGCAGCTTATCGGGGACAGGGTTCTATGGCTACACCTTC.

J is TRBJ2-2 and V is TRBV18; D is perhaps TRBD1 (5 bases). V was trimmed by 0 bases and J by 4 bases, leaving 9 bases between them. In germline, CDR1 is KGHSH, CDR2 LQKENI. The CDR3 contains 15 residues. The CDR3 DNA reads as TGTGCCAGCTCACCACCAGGGGCCCGCACCGGGGAGCTGTTTTTT. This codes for CASSPPGARTGELFF.

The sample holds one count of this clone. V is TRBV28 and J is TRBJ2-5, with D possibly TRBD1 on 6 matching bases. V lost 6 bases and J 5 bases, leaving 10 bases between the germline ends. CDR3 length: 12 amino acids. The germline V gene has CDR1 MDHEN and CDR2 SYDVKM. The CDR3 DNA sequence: TGTGCCAGCAGGGACCAGGGGGAGACCCAGTACTTC. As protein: CASRDQGETQYF.

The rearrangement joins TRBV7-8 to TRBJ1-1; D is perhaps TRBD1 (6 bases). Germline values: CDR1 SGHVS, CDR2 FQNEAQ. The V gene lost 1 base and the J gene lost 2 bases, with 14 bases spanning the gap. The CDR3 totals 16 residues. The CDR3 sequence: CASSLVGTPLNTEAFF. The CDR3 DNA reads TGTGCCAGCAGCTTAGTCGGGACACCCCTTAACACTGAAGCTTTCTTT.

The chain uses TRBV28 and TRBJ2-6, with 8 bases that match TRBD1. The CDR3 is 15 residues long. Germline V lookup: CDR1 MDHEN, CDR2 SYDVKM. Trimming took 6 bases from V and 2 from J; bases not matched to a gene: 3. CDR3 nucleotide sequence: TGTGCCAGCAGGCCGGACAGGGCTGGGGCCAACGTCCTGACTTTC. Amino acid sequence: CASRPDRAGANVLTF.

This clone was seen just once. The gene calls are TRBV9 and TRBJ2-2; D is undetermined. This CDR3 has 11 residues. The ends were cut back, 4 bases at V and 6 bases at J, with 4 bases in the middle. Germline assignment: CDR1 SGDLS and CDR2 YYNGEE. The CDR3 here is CASSKSGELFF. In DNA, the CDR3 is TGTGCCAGCAGCAAATCCGGGGAGCTGTTTTTT.

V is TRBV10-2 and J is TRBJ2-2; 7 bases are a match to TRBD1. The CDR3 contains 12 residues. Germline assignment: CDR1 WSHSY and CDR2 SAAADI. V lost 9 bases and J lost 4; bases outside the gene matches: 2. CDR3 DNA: TGCGCCAGTACAGGGGCCACCGGGGAGCTGTTTTTT. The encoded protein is CASTGATGELFF.

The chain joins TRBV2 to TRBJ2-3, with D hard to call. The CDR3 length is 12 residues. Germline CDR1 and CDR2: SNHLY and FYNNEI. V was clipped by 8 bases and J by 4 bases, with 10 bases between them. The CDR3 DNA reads TGTGCCAGCGTTGCCGACGCAGATACGCAGTATTTT. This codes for CASVADADTQYF.

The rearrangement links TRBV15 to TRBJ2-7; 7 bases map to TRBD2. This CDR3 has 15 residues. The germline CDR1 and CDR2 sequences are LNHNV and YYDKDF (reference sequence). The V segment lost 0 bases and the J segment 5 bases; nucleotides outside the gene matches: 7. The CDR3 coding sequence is TGTGCCACCAGCAGAGATCGGGGGGTCCAGAACGAGCAGTACTTC. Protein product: CATSRDRGVQNEQYF. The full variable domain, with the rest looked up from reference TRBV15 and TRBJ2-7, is DAMVIQNPRYQVTQFGKPVTLSCSQTLNHNVMYWYQQKSSQAPKLLFHYYDKDFNNEADTPDNFQSRRPNTSFCFLDIRSPGLGDTAMYLCATSRDRGVQNEQYFGPGTRLTVT.

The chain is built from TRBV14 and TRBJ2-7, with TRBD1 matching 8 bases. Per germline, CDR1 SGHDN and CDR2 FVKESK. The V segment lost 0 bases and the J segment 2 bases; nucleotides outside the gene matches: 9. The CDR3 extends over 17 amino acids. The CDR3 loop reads CASSQDLGTGMAYEQYF. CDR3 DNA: TGTGCCAGCAGCCAAGATTTGGGGACAGGCATGGCCTACGAGCAGTACTTC.

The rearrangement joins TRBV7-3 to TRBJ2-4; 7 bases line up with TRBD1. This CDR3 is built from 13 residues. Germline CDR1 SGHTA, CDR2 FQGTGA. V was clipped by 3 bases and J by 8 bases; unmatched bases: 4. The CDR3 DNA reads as TGTGCCAGCAGCTTGAACAGGGGTGACATTCAGTACTTC. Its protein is CASSLNRGDIQYF.

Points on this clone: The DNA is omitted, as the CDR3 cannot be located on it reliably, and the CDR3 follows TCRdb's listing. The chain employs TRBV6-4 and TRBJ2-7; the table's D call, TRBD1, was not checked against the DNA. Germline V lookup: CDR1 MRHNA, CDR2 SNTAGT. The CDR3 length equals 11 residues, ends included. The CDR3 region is CATPPWGTGSF.

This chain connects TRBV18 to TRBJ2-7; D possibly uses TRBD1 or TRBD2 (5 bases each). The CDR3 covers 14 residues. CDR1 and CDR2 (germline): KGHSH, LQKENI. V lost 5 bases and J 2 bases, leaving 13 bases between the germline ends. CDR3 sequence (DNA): TGTGCCAGCTCAGCGGTTGAGGGGACCTACGAGCAGTACTTC. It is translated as CASSAVEGTYEQYF.

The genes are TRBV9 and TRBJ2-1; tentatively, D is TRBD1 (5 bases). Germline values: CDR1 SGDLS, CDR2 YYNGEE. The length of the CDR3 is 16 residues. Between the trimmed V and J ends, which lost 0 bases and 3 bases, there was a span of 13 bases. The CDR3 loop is CASSVAAAGLYNEQFF. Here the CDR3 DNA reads TGTGCCAGCAGCGTAGCTGCGGCAGGGCTCTACAATGAGCAGTTCTTC.

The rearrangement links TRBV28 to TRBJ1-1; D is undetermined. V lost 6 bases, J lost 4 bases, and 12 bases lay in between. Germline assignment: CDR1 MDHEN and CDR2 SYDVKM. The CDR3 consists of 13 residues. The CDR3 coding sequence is TGTGCCAGCAGGGAGAGTGTTGGCACTGAAGCTTTCTTT. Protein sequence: CASRESVGTEAFF. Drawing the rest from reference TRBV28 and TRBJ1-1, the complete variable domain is DVKVTQSSRYLVKRTGEKVFLECVQDMDHENMFWYRQDPGLGLRLIYFSYDVKMKEKGDIPEGYSVSREKKERFSLILESASTNQTSMYLCASRESVGTEAFFGQGTRLTVV.

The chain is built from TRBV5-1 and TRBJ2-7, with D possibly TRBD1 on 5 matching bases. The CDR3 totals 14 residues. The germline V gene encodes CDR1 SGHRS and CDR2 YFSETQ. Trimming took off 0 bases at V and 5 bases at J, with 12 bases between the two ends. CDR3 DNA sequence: TGCGCCAGCAGCTTGGATACAGGACGCGACGAGCAGTACTTC. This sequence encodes CASSLDTGRDEQYF.

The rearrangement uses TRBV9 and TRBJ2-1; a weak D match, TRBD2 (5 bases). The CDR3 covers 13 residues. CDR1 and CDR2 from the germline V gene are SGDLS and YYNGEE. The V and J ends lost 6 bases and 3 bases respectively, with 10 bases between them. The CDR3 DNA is TGTGCCAGCAACCGGGGTTACTACAATGAGCAGTTCTTC. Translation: CASNRGYYNEQFF.

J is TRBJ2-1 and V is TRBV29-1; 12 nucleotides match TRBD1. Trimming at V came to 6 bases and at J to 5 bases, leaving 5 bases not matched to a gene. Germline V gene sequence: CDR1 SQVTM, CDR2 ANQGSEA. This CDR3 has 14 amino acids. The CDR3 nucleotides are TGCAGCGTGGGACAGGGGGCTGGCGACAATGAGCAGTTCTTC. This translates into CSVGQGAGDNEQFF.

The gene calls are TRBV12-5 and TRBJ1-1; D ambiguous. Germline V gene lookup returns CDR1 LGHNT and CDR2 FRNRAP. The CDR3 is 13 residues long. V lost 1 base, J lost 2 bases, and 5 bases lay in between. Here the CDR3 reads CASGLETNTEAFF. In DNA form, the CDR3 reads TGTGCTAGTGGTTTGGAGACCAACACTGAAGCTTTCTTT.

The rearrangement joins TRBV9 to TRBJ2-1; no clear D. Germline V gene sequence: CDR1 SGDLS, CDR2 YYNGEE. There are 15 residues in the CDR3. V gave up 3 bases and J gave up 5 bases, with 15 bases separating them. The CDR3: CASSAQVSGHNEQFF. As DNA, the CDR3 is TGTGCCAGCAGCGCTCAAGTTTCCGGGCACAATGAGCAGTTCTTC. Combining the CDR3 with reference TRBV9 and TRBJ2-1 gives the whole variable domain DSGVTQTPKHLITATGQRVTLRCSPRSGDLSVYWYQQSLDQGLQFLIQYYNGEERAKGNILERFSAQQFPDLHSELNLSSLELGDSALYFCASSAQVSGHNEQFFGPGTRLTVL.

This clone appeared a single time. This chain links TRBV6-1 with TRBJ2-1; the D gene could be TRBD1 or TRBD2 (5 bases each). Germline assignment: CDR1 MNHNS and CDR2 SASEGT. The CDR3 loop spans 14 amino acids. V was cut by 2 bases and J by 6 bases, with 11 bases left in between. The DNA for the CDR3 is TGTGCCAGCAGTGAATGGAAGGGGAGCAATGAGCAGTTCTTC. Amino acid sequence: CASSEWKGSNEQFF.

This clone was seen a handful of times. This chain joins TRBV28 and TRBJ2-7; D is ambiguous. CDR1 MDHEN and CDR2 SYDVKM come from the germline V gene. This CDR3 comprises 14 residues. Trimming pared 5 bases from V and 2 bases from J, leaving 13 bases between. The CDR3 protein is CASSGFPLTYEQYF. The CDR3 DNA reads TGTGCCAGCAGTGGTTTCCCTTTGACCTACGAGCAGTACTTC.